A single sample gave rise to the 13 T cell receptor beta chains below, sequenced in a study of blood T cell repertoires in COVID-19. Assay: immunoSEQ multiplex PCR; the TCRdb copy retains only in-frame clones and omits some. The sample gives under 200,000 clones, around nine tenths of which show up once; 5.5% to 7% is in the top ten. The sequencing sample was made of peripheral blood. The origin of the receptors is a middle-aged man with active or convalescent COVID-19.

The chain joins TRBV25-1 to TRBJ2-2, with a possible D match to TRBD2 (6 bases). The germline V and J ends were trimmed by 6 bases and 4 bases, with 9 bases remaining between them. Germline V lookup: CDR1 MGHDK, CDR2 SYGVNS. The CDR3 has 13 residues. CDR3 nucleotide sequence: TGTGCCAGCAGGACTAGAGCCACCGGGGAGCTGTTTTTT. It specifies CASRTRATGELFF.

J is TRBJ2-5 and V is TRBV5-1; possibly TRBD1 for D (5 bases). Germline V gene sequence: CDR1 SGHRS, CDR2 YFSETQ. CDR3 length: 14 amino acids. Trimming cost V 1 base and J 4 bases, with 11 bases left between them. The CDR3 protein is CASSLTTRAETQYF. Written as DNA, the CDR3 is TGCGCCAGCAGCTTGACCACCAGGGCAGAGACCCAGTACTTC.

The chain carries TRBV12-3 or TRBV12-4 and TRBJ1-4; D is undetermined. With 8 bases removed from V and 4 bases from J, the gap between germline ends came to 11 bases. CDR3 size: 13 residues. CDR3 nucleotides: TGTGCCAGCCAACGGGAGATTAATGAAAAACTGTTTTTT. This codes for CASQREINEKLFF.

The CDR3 DNA is TGTGCCAGCAGTTTGGGGGGACGTGGCTACACCTTC. It translates to CASSLGGRGYTF. V usage is TRBV12-3 or TRBV12-4 and J usage is TRBJ1-2, with TRBD1 as a possible D gene (5 bases). CDR3 length: 12 residues. Trimming took 3 bases from V and 7 from J, leaving 9 bases between them.

This chain uses TRBV5-4 with TRBJ2-7; TRBD1 agrees at 11 bases. With V trimmed by 7 bases and J by 4 bases, 1 base remained unmatched. CDR1 SGHNT and CDR2 YYREEE come from the germline V gene (reference sequence). This CDR3 has 12 amino acids. CDR3 nucleotide sequence: TGTGCCAGCGGGGACAGGGGGTACGAGCAGTACTTC. It specifies CASGDRGYEQYF.

This rearrangement joins TRBV5-5 to TRBJ1-6, with 7 bases lining up with TRBD1. The CDR3 contains 15 residues. CDR1 and CDR2 from the germline V gene are SGHKS and YYEKEE (reference sequence). The V gene end was trimmed by 1 base and the J gene end by 7 bases; junction bases not matched to a gene: 5. The CDR3 spells CASSLPGQKNSPLHF. The CDR3 DNA follows: TGTGCCAGCAGCTTGCCGGGACAGAAAAATTCACCCCTCCACTTT.

This clone has only a few counts. This chain links TRBV27 with TRBJ1-1; D unclear. Germline V gene sequence: CDR1 MNHEY, CDR2 SMNVEV (reference sequence). Trimming took off 2 bases at V and 4 bases at J, with 11 bases between the two ends. The CDR3 runs 14 residues. CDR3 amino acids: CASSLGGIGTEAFF. CDR3 coding DNA: TGTGCCAGCAGTTTAGGCGGGATAGGCACTGAAGCTTTCTTT.

This chain joins TRBV5-5 and TRBJ1-1, with D tentatively TRBD1 (6 bases). Deletions cut 0 bases from V and 1 base from J, with 10 bases between. The CDR3 is 15 residues long. The germline V gene encodes CDR1 SGHKS and CDR2 YYEKEE (reference sequence). This CDR3 is CASSLAGTPNTEAFF. In DNA form, the CDR3 reads TGTGCCAGCAGCTTGGCGGGGACACCGAACACTGAAGCTTTCTTT.

The rearrangement joins TRBV19 to TRBJ2-6; possibly TRBD1 for D (5 bases). The germline V and J ends were trimmed by 6 bases and 1 base, with 10 bases remaining between them. This CDR3 spans 15 amino acids. From germline, CDR1 is LNHDA and CDR2 SQIVND (reference sequence). CDR3 amino acids: CASSDTGSGANVLTF. In nucleotides, the CDR3 is TGTGCCAGTAGCGACACAGGTTCTGGGGCCAACGTCCTGACTTTC.

Only one count was recorded for this clone. The chain is built from TRBV6-5 and TRBJ1-5, with D possibly TRBD1 on 5 matching bases. Trimming removed 9 bases at V and 9 bases at J, with 18 bases between. Per the germline V gene, CDR1 is MNHEY and CDR2 is SVGAGI. The CDR3 length is 13 residues. Here the CDR3 reads CASQTAPSRPQHF. DNA for the CDR3: TGTGCCAGTCAGACAGCGCCAAGCCGGCCCCAGCATTTT.

The chain couples TRBV12-3 or TRBV12-4 to TRBJ1-2; TRBD1 is a possible D gene (6 bases). Trimming removed 6 bases at V and 4 bases at J, with 9 bases between. This CDR3 spans 12 amino acids. In DNA, the CDR3 is TGTGCCAGCAGCAGGGGCGGCTATGGCTACACCTTC. It is translated as CASSRGGYGYTF.

The chain carries TRBV6-1 and TRBJ1-2, with D maybe TRBD1 (6 bases). V lost 0 bases to trimming and J lost 7 bases, with 6 bases between them. The CDR3 length is 12 residues. Germline values: CDR1 MNHNS, CDR2 SASEGT. The CDR3 DNA reads as TGTGCCAGCAGTGAAGCAGGGGGTGGCTACACCTTC. Protein: CASSEAGGGYTF.

The rearrangement joins TRBV19 to TRBJ1-6; the D is unclear. Trimming took off 2 bases at V and 15 bases at J, with 17 bases between the two ends. The CDR3 is made up of 14 amino acids. In germline, CDR1 is LNHDA, CDR2 SQIVND (reference sequence). Written as DNA, the CDR3 is TGTGCCAGTAGTATATCATTCCGGACTCAGAACCTCCACTTT. It yields the protein CASSISFRTQNLHF.